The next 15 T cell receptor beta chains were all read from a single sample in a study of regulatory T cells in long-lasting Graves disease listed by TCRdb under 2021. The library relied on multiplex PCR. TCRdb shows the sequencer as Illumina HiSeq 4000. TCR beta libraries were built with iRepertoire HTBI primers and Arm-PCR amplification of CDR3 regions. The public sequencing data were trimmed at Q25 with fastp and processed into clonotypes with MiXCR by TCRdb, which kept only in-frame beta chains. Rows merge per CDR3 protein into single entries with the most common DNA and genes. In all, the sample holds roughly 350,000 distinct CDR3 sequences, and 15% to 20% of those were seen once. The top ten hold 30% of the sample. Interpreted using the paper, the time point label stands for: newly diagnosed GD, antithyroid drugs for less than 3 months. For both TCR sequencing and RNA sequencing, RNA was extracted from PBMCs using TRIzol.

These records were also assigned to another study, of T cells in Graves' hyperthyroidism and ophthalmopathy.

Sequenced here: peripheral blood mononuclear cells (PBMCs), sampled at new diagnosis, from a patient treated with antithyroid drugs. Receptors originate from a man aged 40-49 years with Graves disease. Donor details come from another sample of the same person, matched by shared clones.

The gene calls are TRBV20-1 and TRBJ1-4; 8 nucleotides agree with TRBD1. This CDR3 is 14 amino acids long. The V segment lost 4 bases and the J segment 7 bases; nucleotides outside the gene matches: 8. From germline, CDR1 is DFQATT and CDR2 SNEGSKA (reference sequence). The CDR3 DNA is TGCAGTGCTAAGAGCGGTGACAGGGGTGAAAAACTGTTTTTT. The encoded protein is CSAKSGDRGEKLFF.

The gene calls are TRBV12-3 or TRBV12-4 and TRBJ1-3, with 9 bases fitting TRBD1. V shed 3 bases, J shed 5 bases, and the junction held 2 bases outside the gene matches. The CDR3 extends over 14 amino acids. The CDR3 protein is CASSLGQGRNTIYF. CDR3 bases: TGTGCCAGCAGTTTGGGACAGGGCCGAAACACCATATATTTT.

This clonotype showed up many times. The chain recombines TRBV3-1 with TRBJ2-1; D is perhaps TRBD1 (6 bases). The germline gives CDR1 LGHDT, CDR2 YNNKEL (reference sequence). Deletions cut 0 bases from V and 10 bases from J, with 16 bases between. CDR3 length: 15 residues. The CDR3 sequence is CASSQDRGSMIEQFF. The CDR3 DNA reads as TGTGCCAGCAGCCAAGACAGGGGATCAATGATCGAGCAGTTCTTC.

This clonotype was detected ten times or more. The CDR3 sequence: CASGGQGGTEAFF. In DNA, the CDR3 is TGTGCCAGCGGCGGACAGGGAGGGACTGAAGCTTTCTTT. The J gene is TRBJ1-1, the V gene TRBV6-1, with 8 bases matching TRBD1. The CDR3 has 13 amino acids. V shed 8 bases, J shed 5 bases, and the junction held 7 bases outside the gene matches. Germline values: CDR1 MNHNS, CDR2 SASEGT.

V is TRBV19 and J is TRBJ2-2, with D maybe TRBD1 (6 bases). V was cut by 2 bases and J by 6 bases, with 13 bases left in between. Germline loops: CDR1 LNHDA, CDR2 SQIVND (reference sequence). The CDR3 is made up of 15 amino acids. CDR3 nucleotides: TGTGCCAGTAGTATAAGGCGAACAGGGTCCGGGGAGCTGTTTTTT. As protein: CASSIRRTGSGELFF.

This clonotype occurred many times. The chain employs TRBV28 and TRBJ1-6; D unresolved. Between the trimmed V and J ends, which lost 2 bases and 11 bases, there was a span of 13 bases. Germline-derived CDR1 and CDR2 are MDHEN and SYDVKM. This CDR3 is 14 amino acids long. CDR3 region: CASSLSQSSAPLHF. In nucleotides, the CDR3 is TGTGCCAGCAGTTTAAGTCAGTCTAGTGCACCCCTCCACTTT.

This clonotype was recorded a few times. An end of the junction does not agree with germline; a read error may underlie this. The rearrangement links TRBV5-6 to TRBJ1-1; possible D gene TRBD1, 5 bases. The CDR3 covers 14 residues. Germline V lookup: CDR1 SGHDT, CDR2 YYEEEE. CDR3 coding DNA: TGTGCCGGCAGCTTGGGGCCGGTGGGGACTGAAGCTTTCTTT. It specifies CAGSLGPVGTEAFF.

DNA of the CDR3: TGTGCCAGCAGCCCCAACCCAGATAGAAGGGGCTATGGCTACACCTTC. This encodes CASSPNPDRRGYGYTF. The rearrangement links TRBV28 to TRBJ1-2; tentative D call: TRBD1 (5 bases). CDR1 and CDR2 (germline): MDHEN, SYDVKM. V lost 6 bases to trimming and J lost 4 bases, with 21 bases between them. This CDR3 is 16 amino acids long.

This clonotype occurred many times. As DNA, the CDR3 is TGTGCCAGCAGCTTGGGGGACAGCCCCGAGTTCTTC. Translating gives CASSLGDSPEFF. The chain uses TRBV5-6 and TRBJ2-1, with 7 nucleotides matching TRBD1. This CDR3 region has 12 residues. Trimming took 0 bases from V and 14 from J; bases not matched to a gene: 5. The germline V gene encodes CDR1 SGHDT and CDR2 YYEEEE. The entire variable domain, with the rest obtained from reference TRBV5-6 and TRBJ2-1, is as follows: DAGVTQSPTHLIKTRGQQVTLRCSPKSGHDTVSWYQQALGQGPQFIFQYYEEEERQRGNFPDRFSGHQFPNYSSELNVNALLLGDSALYLCASSLGDSPEFFGPGTRLTVL.

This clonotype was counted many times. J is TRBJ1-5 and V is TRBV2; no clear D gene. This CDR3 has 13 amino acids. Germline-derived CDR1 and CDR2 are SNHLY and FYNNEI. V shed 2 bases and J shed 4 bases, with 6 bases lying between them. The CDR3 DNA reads TGTGCCAGCAGTGAAATGGGGAATCAGCCCCAGCATTTT. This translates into CASSEMGNQPQHF.

CDR3 residues: CASSIDLGQSYEQYF. The CDR3 DNA sequence: TGTGCCAGTAGTATAGATCTCGGACAGTCCTACGAGCAGTACTTC. V usage is TRBV19 and J usage is TRBJ2-7; a weak D match, TRBD1 (6 bases). In germline, CDR1 is LNHDA, CDR2 SQIVND (reference sequence). Trimming stripped 0 bases from V and 1 base from J, with 10 bases between. This CDR3 has 15 residues.

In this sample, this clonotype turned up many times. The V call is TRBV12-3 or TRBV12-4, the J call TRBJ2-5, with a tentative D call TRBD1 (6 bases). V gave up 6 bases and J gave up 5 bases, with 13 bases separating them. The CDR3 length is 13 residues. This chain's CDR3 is CASSRTEEETQYF. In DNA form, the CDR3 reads TGTGCCAGCAGCCGGACAGAGGAGGAGACCCAGTACTTC.

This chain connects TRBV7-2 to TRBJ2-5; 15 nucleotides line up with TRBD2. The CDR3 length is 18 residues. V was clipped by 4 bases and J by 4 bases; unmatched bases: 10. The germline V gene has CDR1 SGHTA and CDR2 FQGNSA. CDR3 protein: CASSWTSGGALVPETQYF. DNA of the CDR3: TGTGCCAGCAGCTGGACTAGCGGGGGGGCCTTGGTTCCAGAGACCCAGTACTTC.

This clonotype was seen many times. This CDR3 reads CASSPRAHQETQYF. CDR3 nucleotide sequence: TGTGCCAGCTCACCACGGGCCCACCAAGAGACCCAGTACTTC. The gene calls are TRBV18 and TRBJ2-5; D call uncertain. CDR1 and CDR2 (germline): KGHSH, LQKENI. V dropped 1 base and J dropped 0 bases, with 6 bases sitting between them. CDR3 length: 14 residues. The whole variable domain, remainder taken from reference TRBV18 and TRBJ2-5, is NAGVMQNPRHLVRRRGQEARLRCSPMKGHSHVYWYRQLPEEGLKFMVYLQKENIIDESGMPKERFSAEFPKEGPSILRIQQVVRGDSAAYFCASSPRAHQETQYFGPGTRLLVL.

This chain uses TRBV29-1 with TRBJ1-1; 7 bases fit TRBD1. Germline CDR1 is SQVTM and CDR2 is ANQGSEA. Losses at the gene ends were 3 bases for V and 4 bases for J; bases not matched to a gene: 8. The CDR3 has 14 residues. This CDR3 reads CSVDPQGMGTEAFF. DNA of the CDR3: TGCAGCGTTGACCCACAGGGGATGGGCACTGAAGCTTTCTTT.